These 20 T cell receptor beta chains were sequenced from one sample in a study of T cell clonotyping in hematopoietic cell transplantation. Assay: immunoSEQ multiplex PCR; the TCRdb copy retains only in-frame clones and omits some. This sample has 30,000 or so clones, with more than 85% found just once. Sequenced here: PBMCs, sampled 100 days after allogeneic stem cell transplant. These receptors came from a female patient aged 50 to 60 who had an allogeneic stem cell transplant from a related donor, so the T cells may come from the graft donor. Some clones in this sample may be carry-over from other donors' samples.

This chain uses TRBV7-9 with TRBJ2-1; 11 bases align to TRBD2. Looked up from germline, CDR1 is SEHNR and CDR2 is FQNEAQ (reference sequence). The ends lost 6 bases at V and 2 bases at J; junction bases unmatched: 6. The CDR3 sequence is 16 residues long. This CDR3 reads CASRGASGGTYNEQFF. The CDR3 DNA reads TGTGCCAGCAGAGGGGCTAGCGGGGGGACCTACAATGAGCAGTTCTTC.

This chain joins TRBV19 and TRBJ2-7; the D gene is possibly TRBD2 (5 bases). There are 11 residues in the CDR3. Germline CDR1 reads LNHDA; CDR2 reads SQIVND (reference sequence). V lost 6 bases and J 7 bases, leaving 10 bases between the germline ends. The CDR3: CASRDRGEQYF. In nucleotides, the CDR3 is TGTGCCAGTAGGGACCGGGGAGAGCAGTACTTC.

The chain is built from TRBV6-4 and TRBJ1-1, with D unresolved. V shed 0 bases and J shed 1 base, with 3 bases lying between them. The CDR3 is 13 residues long. CDR1 MRHNA and CDR2 SNTAGT come from the germline V gene. CDR3 loop: CASSDSWNTEAFF. Written as DNA, the CDR3 is TGTGCCAGCAGTGACTCGTGGAACACTGAAGCTTTCTTT.

CDR3 amino acids: CASSPRGAGNQPQHF. The CDR3 nucleotides are TGTGCCAGCAGCCCCAGGGGCGCAGGCAATCAGCCCCAGCATTTT. This sequence joins TRBV6-5 and TRBJ1-5, with D perhaps matching TRBD1 (6 bases). This CDR3 is 15 amino acids long. With 6 bases removed from V and 2 bases from J, the gap between germline ends came to 14 bases. Germline V lookup: CDR1 MNHEY, CDR2 SVGAGI.

The chain recombines TRBV5-6 with TRBJ2-7; 8 bases line up with TRBD2. The V and J ends lost 4 bases and 3 bases, in that order; junction bases with no gene match: 9. CDR1 and CDR2 (germline): SGHDT, YYEEEE. CDR3 length: 15 amino acids. The CDR3 coding sequence is TGTGCCAGCAGCCTTTATTCGGGGGGGGGCTACGAGCAGTACTTC. Translating gives CASSLYSGGGYEQYF.

This clone qualifies as large. The rearrangement uses TRBV27 and TRBJ2-7; TRBD1 or TRBD2 may be the D gene (6 bases each). Germline CDR1 and CDR2: MNHEY and SMNVEV (reference sequence). Deletions cut 0 bases from V and 6 bases from J, with 15 bases between. CDR3 length equals 15 residues. In DNA, the CDR3 is TGTGCCAGCAGTTTATCGGGGGGCTCCCAACCCGAGCAGTACTTC. Translating it yields CASSLSGGSQPEQYF.

The rearrangement links TRBV6-5 to TRBJ1-2; D gene uncertain. The CDR3 has 13 residues. V was trimmed by 6 bases and J by 4 bases, leaving 12 bases between them. Germline loops: CDR1 MNHEY, CDR2 SVGAGI. The CDR3 DNA reads as TGTGCCAGCAGGACAACCGCAGCCTATGGCTACACCTTC. It yields the protein CASRTTAAYGYTF.

The chain employs TRBV2 and TRBJ1-1, with a possible D match to TRBD1 (6 bases). V lost 3 bases to trimming and J lost 6 bases, with 20 bases between them. CDR1 SNHLY and CDR2 FYNNEI come from the germline V gene. This CDR3 contains 16 residues. The CDR3 here is CASSDRRTGAGAEAFF. The DNA for the CDR3 is TGTGCCAGCAGTGATCGGCGGACGGGGGCTGGAGCTGAAGCTTTCTTT.

The chain recombines TRBV9 with TRBJ1-5; 7 positions match TRBD1. Germline CDR1 and CDR2: SGDLS and YYNGEE. The junction had 6 bases not matched to a gene; V was cut back by 2 bases and J by 4 bases. The CDR3 is 15 amino acids. The CDR3 nucleotides read TGTGCCAGCAGCGTGGGGGACAGTCGAAATCAGCCCCAGCATTTT. This gives the protein CASSVGDSRNQPQHF.

The chain combines TRBV11-3 with TRBJ1-1; D is unresolved. V was clipped by 1 base and J by 3 bases, with 6 bases between them. The germline V gene has CDR1 SGHNT and CDR2 YENEEA. The length of the CDR3 is 13 residues. In DNA form, the CDR3 reads TGTGCCAGCAGCTTAGGAAGGGACACTGAAGCTTTCTTT. Its translation: CASSLGRDTEAFF.

This clone is a singleton in its sample. This chain links TRBV5-4 with TRBJ1-2, with 8 nucleotides matching TRBD1. The length of the CDR3 is 17 residues. J lost 3 bases, V lost 4 bases, and 14 bases had no gene match. Germline assignment: CDR1 SGHNT and CDR2 YYREEE (reference sequence). The CDR3 loop is CASSANRGTSPDYGYTF. In DNA form, the CDR3 reads TGTGCCAGCAGCGCTAACAGGGGGACTTCCCCGGACTATGGCTACACCTTC.

The J gene is TRBJ2-2, the V gene TRBV7-6; D gene ambiguous. Germline CDR1 and CDR2: SGHVS and FNYEAQ. Trimming left V 6 bases short and J 2 bases short, with 10 bases between. This CDR3 comprises 14 residues. CDR3 sequence reads: CASRAQQNTGELFF. CDR3 coding DNA: TGTGCCAGCAGAGCCCAGCAAAACACCGGGGAGCTGTTTTTT.

V gene TRBV4-2 combines with J gene TRBJ1-6; no firm D call. Per germline, CDR1 LGHNA and CDR2 YNFKEQ. Trimming stripped 2 bases from V and 6 bases from J, with 5 bases between. CDR3 length: 13 amino acids. The CDR3 DNA reads as TGTGCCAGCAGCCAAACAGCTAATTCACCCCTCCACTTT. This encodes CASSQTANSPLHF.

The V call is TRBV2, the J call TRBJ1-5; TRBD1 is a possible D gene (5 bases). CDR3 length: 15 amino acids. Deletions cut 0 bases from V and 7 bases from J, with 13 bases between. CDR1 is SNHLY and CDR2 is FYNNEI in the germline V gene. The DNA for the CDR3 is TGTGCCAGCAGTGAAGCGGCAGGGTCTGACCAGCCCCAGCATTTT. Its protein is CASSEAAGSDQPQHF. The full variable domain, completed using reference TRBV2 and TRBJ1-5, is EPEVTQTPSHQVTQMGQEVILRCVPISNHLYFYWYRQILGQKVEFLVSFYNNEISEKSEIFDDQFSVERPDGSNFTLKIRSTKLEDSAMYFCASSEAAGSDQPQHFGDGTRLSIL.

This chain uses TRBV30 with TRBJ1-4; 12 bases fit TRBD1. In germline, CDR1 is GTSNPN, CDR2 SVGIG (reference sequence). The V gene end was trimmed by 4 bases and the J gene end by 8 bases; junction bases not matched to a gene: 11. The CDR3 consists of 16 residues. In DNA form, the CDR3 reads TGTGCCTGGAAGCCGGGACAGGGGGCCCGTTGGGAAAAACTGTTTTTT. The encoded protein is CAWKPGQGARWEKLFF. Supplemented by reference TRBV30 and TRBJ1-4, the full variable domain reads SQTIHQWPATLVQPVGSPLSLECTVEGTSNPNLYWYRQAAGRGLQLLFYSVGIGQISSEVPQNLSASRPQDRQFILSSKKLLLSDSGFYLCAWKPGQGARWEKLFFGSGTQLSVL.

This rearrangement joins TRBV29-1 to TRBJ2-7; TRBD2 agrees at 13 bases. The germline V gene has CDR1 SQVTM and CDR2 ANQGSEA. CDR3 size: 13 residues. With 6 bases clipped from V and 3 bases from J, the junction kept 2 bases outside the gene matches. CDR3: CSVRTSGSYEQYF. The CDR3 DNA follows: TGCAGCGTGAGGACTAGCGGGAGCTACGAGCAGTACTTC.

The V call is TRBV5-4, the J call TRBJ1-2, with D maybe TRBD1 (6 bases). Germline V gives CDR1 SGHNT, CDR2 YYREEE (reference sequence). V shed 4 bases and J shed 4 bases, with 20 bases lying between them. CDR3 length: 16 residues. The CDR3 reads CASSPGASEGGYGYTF. In DNA, the CDR3 is TGTGCCAGCAGCCCGGGGGCGAGTGAAGGGGGCTATGGCTACACCTTC. The variable domain in full, completed from reference TRBV5-4 and TRBJ1-2, reads ETGVTQSPTHLIKTRGQQVTLRCSSQSGHNTVSWYQQALGQGPQFIFQYYREEENGRGNFPPRFSGLQFPNYSSELNVNALELDDSALYLCASSPGASEGGYGYTFGSGTRLTVV.

CDR3 sequence reads: CASSEARGNQPQHF. The CDR3 coding sequence is TGTGCCAGCAGTGAAGCACGGGGCAATCAGCCCCAGCATTTT. The genes are TRBV6-1 and TRBJ1-5, with D unresolved. The CDR3 extends over 14 amino acids. The V gene lost 0 bases and the J gene lost 2 bases, with 5 bases spanning the gap. From germline, CDR1 is MNHNS and CDR2 SASEGT.

This chain links TRBV2 with TRBJ2-7, with a possible D match to TRBD1 (6 bases). The CDR3 spans 18 residues. From germline, CDR1 is SNHLY and CDR2 FYNNEI. V lost 5 bases to trimming and J lost 4 bases, with 27 bases between them. CDR3 nucleotide sequence: TGTGCCAGCAGTTATAATGGCAGGGGATACGGATCTACTTACGAGCAGTACTTC. This codes for CASSYNGRGYGSTYEQYF.

V and J are TRBV27 and TRBJ2-6; D is possibly TRBD1 or TRBD2 (5 bases each). V was clipped by 8 bases and J by 2 bases, with 13 bases between them. The CDR3 length is 15 residues. Germline loops: CDR1 MNHEY, CDR2 SMNVEV (reference sequence). The CDR3 reads CASALLGAGANVLTF. CDR3 in DNA: TGTGCCAGCGCGTTGCTGGGGGCTGGGGCCAACGTCCTGACTTTC. The whole variable domain, filled in from reference TRBV27 and TRBJ2-6, reads EAQVTQNPRYLITVTGKKLTVTCSQNMNHEYMSWYRQDPGLGLRQIYYSMNVEVTDKGDVPEGYKVSRKEKRNFPLILESPSPNQTSLYFCASALLGAGANVLTFGAGSRLTVL.